This TCR beta chain appears in the sequencing data of a study of OX40 agonist ivuxolimab in advanced cancers. Looking at the study overall: Ivuxolimab was an agonistic, fully human IgG2 monoclonal antibody directed against OX40 (CD134), a costimulatory receptor. Intravenous ivuxolimab was administered to patients every 2 weeks at six dose levels: 0.01, 0.1, 0.3, 1.5, 3 and 10 mg/kg. Among the 50 to 55 dose-escalation patients, some 20 had hepatocellular carcinoma, roughly 15 melanoma, 9 renal cell carcinoma and 9 head and neck cancer. In the dose-escalation cohort, approximately 82% of patients were male, and the mean age was about 55 years, with a range of roughly 20 to 85. Patients were allowed to have had prior anti-PD-1, anti-PD-L1 or anti-CTLA-4 therapy, and roughly 40% of the dose-escalation patients had previously received checkpoint inhibitors. Partial responses occurred in three dose-escalation patients, of whom one had hepatocellular carcinoma and two had cutaneous melanoma. The point of sequencing TCRbeta in the periphery was to test whether ivuxolimab changed TCR sequence diversity and drove clonal T-cell expansion. The paper describes the monotherapy dose-escalation part (N = 52 patients) of the phase I trial of ivuxolimab. What the research found in general, with its limitations: Low levels of normalized T-cell clonal expansion were also seen in some patients who did not respond. At doses of 0.1 to 3.0 mg/kg, clonal expansion of both CD4+ and CD8+ blood T cells was observed from baseline to week 6. In the 0.1-3.0 mg/kg groups, partial responders were among the patients with the lowest normalized peripheral clonal expansion, particularly in CD8+ T cells. Which antigens the clonally expanded peripheral T cells were specific for was not determined. After ivuxolimab, more expanded clones were found on average in CD8+ T cells than in CD4+ T cells.

For sequencing of the TCRbeta CDR3 region, genomic DNA was extracted from the sorted cells. The immunoSEQ Assay was used to sequence the TCRbeta CDR3 regions. TCRdb holds this immuneACCESS table with in-frame rearrangements only. Some clones are missing; in checked studies, unresolved V genes explain under half, and the rest has no known cause. The sample table records roughly 76,000 clones; around four fifths of these occur just once. 5% to 7% of the sample is held by the ten biggest clonotypes. Note on this clone: The antigen it recognizes is unknown. No base quality values were provided; no much bigger clone lies one nucleotide off.

The trial excluded patients who had a history of autoimmune disease or who were on systemic immunosuppression. In every dose cohort, peripheral blood was drawn for TCR sequencing at baseline, cycle 4 day 1, and cycle 7 day 1. The samples were taken from a phase I, first-in-human, multicenter, open-label dose-escalation trial of ivuxolimab. The trial enrolled adults with locally advanced or metastatic head and neck squamous cell, hepatocellular, melanoma or renal cell carcinoma. CD4+ and CD8+ T cells were sorted separately from peripheral blood before TCR sequencing. Relative to germline, V is missing 1 base and J is missing 5 bases, with 10 bases of the junction outside any gene match. In the germline V gene, CDR1 corresponds to MGHRA and CDR2 to YSYEKL. Its CDR3 holds 17 amino acids, cysteine through phenylalanine. The CDR3 DNA has 51 bases and is translated from base 1.

This TCR came from an adult with an advanced solid tumor such as melanoma, head and neck, liver or kidney cancer. The sequence joins TRBV4-1 to TRBJ2-3; 9 nucleotides in the junction match TRBD2. This specimen consisted of CD4+ or CD8+ T cells sorted from blood, obtained in a trial of the OX40 agonist ivuxolimab. The DNA sequence is TGCGCCAGCAGCCAAGGGAGTAGCGGGAGCGGGGAAGATACGCAGTATTTT. It specifies CASSQGSSGSGEDTQYF.